This TCR beta chain was retrieved from a study of OX40 agonist ivuxolimab in advanced cancers. Study findings and constraints: Clones of CD4+ and CD8+ blood T cells grew by week 6 at doses of 0.1 to 3.0 mg/kg.

Remarks on this clone: Its antigen is unidentified.

Trimming took 5 bases from V and 3 from J; bases not matched to a gene: 10. The germline CDR1 and CDR2 sequences are MNHEY and SMNVEV (reference sequence). This CDR3 comprises 15 residues. The repertoire was sequenced with immunoSEQ multiplex PCR; TCRdb's copy has only in-frame clones and lacks some. The sample lists roughly 76,000 clones; approximately 85% were seen once. The rearrangement uses TRBV27 and TRBJ2-7; 7 positions agree with TRBD1. The source is an adult with an advanced solid tumor such as melanoma, head and neck, liver or kidney cancer. Sequenced material: CD4+ or CD8+ T cells sorted from blood, taken in a trial of the OX40 agonist ivuxolimab. In DNA form, the CDR3 reads TGTGCCAGCAGTCACTTACGGACAGGAGACTACGAGCAGTACTTC. The encoded protein is CASSHLRTGDYEQYF.